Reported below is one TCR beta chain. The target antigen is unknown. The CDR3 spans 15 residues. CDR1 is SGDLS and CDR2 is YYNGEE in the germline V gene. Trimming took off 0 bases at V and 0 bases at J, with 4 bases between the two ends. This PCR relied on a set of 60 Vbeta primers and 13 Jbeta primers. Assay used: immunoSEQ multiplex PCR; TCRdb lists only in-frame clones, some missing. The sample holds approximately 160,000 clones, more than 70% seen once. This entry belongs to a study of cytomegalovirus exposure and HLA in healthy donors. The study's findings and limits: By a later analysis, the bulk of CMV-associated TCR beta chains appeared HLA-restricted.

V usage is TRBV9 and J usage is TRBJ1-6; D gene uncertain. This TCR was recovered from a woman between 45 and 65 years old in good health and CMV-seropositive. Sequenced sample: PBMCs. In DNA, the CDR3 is TGTGCCAGCAGCGTAGCGAGCTCCTATAATTCACCCCTCCACTTT. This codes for CASSVASSYNSPLHF.